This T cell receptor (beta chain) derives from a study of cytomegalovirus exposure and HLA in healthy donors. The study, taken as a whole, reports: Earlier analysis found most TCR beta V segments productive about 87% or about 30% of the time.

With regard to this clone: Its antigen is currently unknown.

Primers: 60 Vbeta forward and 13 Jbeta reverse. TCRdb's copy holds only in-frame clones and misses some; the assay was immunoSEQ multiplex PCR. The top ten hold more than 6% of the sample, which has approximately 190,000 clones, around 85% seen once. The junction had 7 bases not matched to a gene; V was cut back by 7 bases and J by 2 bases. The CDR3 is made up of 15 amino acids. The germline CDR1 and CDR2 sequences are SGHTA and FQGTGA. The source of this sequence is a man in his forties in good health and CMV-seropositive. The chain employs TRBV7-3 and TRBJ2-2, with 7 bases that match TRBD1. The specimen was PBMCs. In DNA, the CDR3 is TGTGCCAGCACCGTGGGACAGACTAACACCGGGGAGCTGTTTTTT. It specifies CASTVGQTNTGELFF.